This T cell receptor beta chain is from a study of blood T cells in healthy people across ages (dated by TCRdb to 2015 to 2017). Describing the broader study: In model experiments, template switching captured roughly one uniquely barcoded TCR beta cDNA molecule for every two T cells. To avoid experimental bias, donors of different ages were randomly spread across the sequencing lanes. The donors were split into four age groups: young (average 16 years), middle-aged (nearly 40), aged (62) and long-lived (over 80). Using the same blood draw, the study looked at two additional independent replicas of 1 million unique cDNA reads for two donors, one aged 18 to 30 and the other aged 80 or older. The study measured age-related changes in TCR beta repertoire diversity using deep sequencing normalized with unique cDNA molecular identifiers.

Results and caveats for the whole study, not just this receptor: Donor CMV infection status was unknown, potentially confounding age-related changes in expanded clonotypes. Estimates of total diversity based on one million sequenced T cells were considered lower bounds and underestimates. As age increased, observed TCR beta diversity per million T cells dropped in a roughly linear way, and a significant reduction was already evident by age about 40. Compared with the aged group, the long-lived group had more naive CD4+ T cells, fewer expanded clones and increased TCR diversity, suggesting age selection. Bulk unsorted PBMC profiling prevented conclusive comparison of naive and antigen-experienced compartments. Observed TCR beta diversity correlated strongly with the percentage of naive T cells measured by flow cytometry.

Library prep was done by 5' RACE. The sequencer listed for this sample is Illumina HiSeq 2500. A second roughly 6 to 11 cycle PCR used a sample-barcoded 5' primer and a J-beta primer mix. A unique molecular identifier was introduced onto each TCR beta cDNA molecule by a template-switch 5' adaptor carrying 12 random nucleotides. At least 2.5 million CDR3-containing paired-end reads were obtained from each sample. The Mint cDNA synthesis kit, primed by a TRBC-specific oligonucleotide, was used to synthesize first-strand cDNA from all RNA. After uracil-DNA glycosylase treatment, a first 18-cycle PCR used universal primers M1SS and BC2_uni_R on all cDNA. The authors' analysis ran thus. Normalization of each sample was performed by random selection of 1 million high-quality reads, each carrying a distinct molecular identifier. Instead of being binned into consensus sequences, reads that shared molecular identifiers were thrown out. CDR3 identification, clonotype clustering and error correction used MiTCR with a Q25 quality threshold and the strictest error-elimination algorithm. A nonparametric unseen species model with Euler transformation was used to estimate a lower bound on total TCR beta diversity. TCRdb reprocessed the public reads (quality trimming at Q25 with fastp, clone calling with MiXCR) and kept in-frame beta chains. Identical CDR3 proteins give one entry, which carries the most common genes and DNA. The V and J calls were not made by the authors but by TCRdb's processing. A total of about 1.8 million distinct CDR3 sequences appear in this sample, about 49% of them only once. About 2.1% of the sample is taken by the ten largest.

The donors were 40 or so Caucasian individuals from Russia, aged roughly 6 to 100 years, who were systemically healthy. Each donor gave ten milliliters of peripheral blood, drawn into EDTA-treated Vacutainer tubes. PBMCs were isolated by Ficoll-Paque density-gradient centrifugation, with at least 6 million obtained per sample. Trizol reagent was used to extract total RNA from PBMCs, with at least 5.5 micrograms per sample. For every donor, flow cytometry on a PBMC aliquot measured the percentage of naive CD45RAhigh/CD27high T cells. A word on this clonotype: Its antigen target is currently unknown. Base qualities were left out, and no much larger clone turns up one base away.

For CDR1 and CDR2, the germline V gene lists MNHEY and SVGAGI. V loses 6 bases, J loses 6 bases, and the germline ends lie 16 bases apart. The CDR3 covers 14 residues, taking in both the cysteine and the phenylalanine. Only the CDR3 part of the read is kept: 42 bases, read in frame from the first base. The specimen sequenced was blood. The sequence links TRBV6-5 to TRBJ2-3, with TRBD2 as a weak D call on 5 bases. The sequence came from a woman aged 35 to 49 in good health. The sequence in DNA is TGTGCCAGCAGGCCAACCGGGGTTCGGGATACGCAGTATTTT. This is translated as CASRPTGVRDTQYF.